These T cell receptor beta chains were read from a single sample in a study of beta chain features in type 1 diabetes. Produced via immunoSEQ multiplex PCR; TCRdb's table is partial and in-frame only. The table records 450,000 to 550,000 clones, approximately 30% of them present only once. Sequenced: naive CD4+ T cells from blood. These receptors came from a man between 18 and 35 years old in good health. Both conserved end residues are part of each CDR3. Each record gives: V gene, J gene, CDR3 protein.

V gene: TRBV30
J gene: TRBJ1-3
CDR3 protein: CAWSVRTGPGNTIYF

V gene: TRBV25-1
J gene: TRBJ2-5
CDR3 protein: CASSDLTDPRETQYF

V gene: TRBV21-1
J gene: TRBJ2-5
CDR3 protein: CASSKDLLAGAIQETQYF

V gene: TRBV2
J gene: TRBJ2-3
CDR3 protein: CASKITGGADTQYF

V gene: TRBV7-9
J gene: TRBJ2-1
CDR3 protein: CASILTSGSGGEQFF

V gene: TRBV5-4
J gene: TRBJ2-3
CDR3 protein: CASKVGTSTDTQYF

V gene: TRBV19
J gene: TRBJ2-2
CDR3 protein: CASSIVRPGELFF

V gene: TRBV30
J gene: TRBJ1-1
CDR3 protein: CAWSVGGGSTEAFF

V gene: TRBV29-1
J gene: TRBJ1-1
CDR3 protein: CSVEATHTTEAFF

V gene: TRBV30
J gene: TRBJ2-1
CDR3 protein: CAWSPLRTSGYNEQFF

V gene: TRBV9
J gene: TRBJ1-1
CDR3 protein: CASSVDAVNTEAFF

V gene: TRBV10-3
J gene: TRBJ2-3
CDR3 protein: CAISHLTSGSTDTQYF

V gene: TRBV30
J gene: TRBJ2-5
CDR3 protein: CAWKGYQETQYF

V gene: TRBV7-2
J gene: TRBJ2-4
CDR3 protein: CASSQGLAGNIQYF

V gene: TRBV4-1
J gene: TRBJ2-1
CDR3 protein: CASSPGLAAYNEQFF

V gene: TRBV29-1
J gene: TRBJ2-2
CDR3 protein: CSVELLAGVTGELFF

V gene: TRBV30
J gene: TRBJ1-2
CDR3 protein: CAWSLMEYGYTF

V gene: TRBV30
J gene: TRBJ1-1
CDR3 protein: CAWSVRPNTEAFF

V gene: TRBV29-1
J gene: TRBJ1-1
CDR3 protein: CSVGQGGGAEAFF

V gene: TRBV2
J gene: TRBJ2-3
CDR3 protein: CASDPGLTAGTDTQYF

V gene: TRBV5-4
J gene: TRBJ1-1
CDR3 protein: CASSPEAQNTEAFF

V gene: TRBV6-6
J gene: TRBJ2-3
CDR3 protein: CASARTDTQYF

V gene: TRBV29-1
J gene: TRBJ2-3
CDR3 protein: CTGGRRGDTQYF

V gene: TRBV7-9
J gene: TRBJ2-2
CDR3 protein: CASSSPERGNTGELFF

V gene: TRBV7-2
J gene: TRBJ1-2
CDR3 protein: CASSLTLGQDLGYTF

V gene: TRBV29-1
J gene: TRBJ1-4
CDR3 protein: CSVSPGQSNEKLFF

V gene: TRBV30
J gene: TRBJ1-1
CDR3 protein: CAWSESRDTEAFF

V gene: TRBV29-1
J gene: TRBJ2-4
CDR3 protein: CSVEGVPGIRNIQYF

V gene: TRBV7-9
J gene: TRBJ2-2
CDR3 protein: CASSSLDGGELFF

V gene: TRBV7-3
J gene: TRBJ2-7
CDR3 protein: CASSLGDSPFYEQYF

V gene: TRBV5-1
J gene: TRBJ1-1
CDR3 protein: CASSSPFGGLNTEAFF

V gene: TRBV30
J gene: TRBJ2-7
CDR3 protein: CAWSTGGSEQYF

V gene: TRBV30
J gene: TRBJ1-5
CDR3 protein: CAWDSSNQPQHF

V gene: TRBV4-3
J gene: TRBJ2-7
CDR3 protein: CASSQGTSGGSYEQYF

V gene: TRBV25-1
J gene: TRBJ2-6
CDR3 protein: CATFTRGAGANVLTF

V gene: TRBV10-3
J gene: TRBJ2-1
CDR3 protein: CAISEAGSSYNEQFF

V gene: TRBV6-6
J gene: TRBJ1-2
CDR3 protein: CASSSTGYGYTF

V gene: TRBV9
J gene: TRBJ1-2
CDR3 protein: CASSVESNYGYTF

V gene: TRBV10-3
J gene: TRBJ2-6
CDR3 protein: CAIRNSGANVLTF

V gene: TRBV7-9
J gene: TRBJ1-2
CDR3 protein: CASSPPSGGDYGYTF

V gene: TRBV18
J gene: TRBJ2-5
CDR3 protein: CASSPPGSGETQYF

V gene: TRBV10-2
J gene: TRBJ2-5
CDR3 protein: CASSTLTSGRGKTQYF

V gene: TRBV7-6
J gene: TRBJ1-5
CDR3 protein: CASSWDSNQPQHF

V gene: TRBV28
J gene: TRBJ2-7
CDR3 protein: CASSLGPRTEQYF

V gene: TRBV30
J gene: TRBJ2-5
CDR3 protein: CAWSDAGGRQETQYF

V gene: TRBV4-1
J gene: TRBJ2-1
CDR3 protein: CASSQEGGRALYNEQFF

V gene: TRBV25-1
J gene: TRBJ2-2
CDR3 protein: CATRTGLDTGELFF

V gene: TRBV18
J gene: TRBJ2-1
CDR3 protein: CASSGRDEQFF

V gene: TRBV5-1
J gene: TRBJ2-7
CDR3 protein: CASSFSDWSYEQYF

V gene: TRBV15
J gene: TRBJ1-5
CDR3 protein: CATSRQPSNQPQHF

V gene: TRBV25-1
J gene: TRBJ2-2
CDR3 protein: CASSARITGELFF

V gene: TRBV10-3
J gene: TRBJ2-3
CDR3 protein: CAISAGRADTQYF